The clone carrying this T cell receptor (beta chain) came up a few times. Its specificity is not known. TCRdb's table, derived via immunoSEQ multiplex PCR, lists solely in-frame clones and lacks some. The repertoire consists of some 150,000 clones, with over 75% occurring once and the leading ten covering 6.5% to 8.5%. These data come from a study of T cell responses to AZD1222 COVID-19 vaccine. Study outcomes and limitations: Without day 14 samples, only post-peak T cell repertoires were studied. The study identified only six AZD1222 recipients as seropositive at baseline. Targeting of unmutated variant regions was reportedly seen in nearly half of spike-specific TCRs. It should be noted that donors were predominantly white British and more often female, and clonal diversity was possibly underestimated.

The CDR3 length is 15 residues. V lost 2 bases, J lost 7 bases, and 7 bases stayed unmatched. Germline V gene sequence: CDR1 SGHDT, CDR2 YYEEEE. The specimen was peripheral blood, collected 28 days after the second dose of the MenACWY control vaccine. This chain joins TRBV5-6 and TRBJ1-2, with TRBD1 matching over 11 bases. The sequence derives from an adult who received the MenACWY meningococcal vaccine as a control. DNA for the CDR3: TGTGCCAGCAGCTTAGGACAGGGGGCGAAAGGTGGCTACACCTTC. Its translation: CASSLGQGAKGGYTF.